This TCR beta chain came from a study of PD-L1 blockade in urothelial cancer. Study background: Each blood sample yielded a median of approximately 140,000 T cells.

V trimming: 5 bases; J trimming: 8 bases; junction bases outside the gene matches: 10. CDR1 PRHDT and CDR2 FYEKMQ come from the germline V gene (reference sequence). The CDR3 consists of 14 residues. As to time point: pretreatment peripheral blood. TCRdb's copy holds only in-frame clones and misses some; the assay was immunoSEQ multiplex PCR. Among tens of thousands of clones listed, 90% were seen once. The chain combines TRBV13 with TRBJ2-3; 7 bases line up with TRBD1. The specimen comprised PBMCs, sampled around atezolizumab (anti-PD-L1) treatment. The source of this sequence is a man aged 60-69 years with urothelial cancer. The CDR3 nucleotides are TGTGCCAGCAGCCAATACAGGGGTTCGGGTACGCAGTATTTT. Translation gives CASSQYRGSGTQYF. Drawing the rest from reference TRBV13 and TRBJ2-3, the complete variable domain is AAGVIQSPRHLIKEKRETATLKCYPIPRHDTVYWYQQGPGQDPQFLISFYEKMQSDKGSIPDRFSAQQFSDYHSELNMSSLELGDSALYFCASSQYRGSGTQYFGPGTRLTVL.